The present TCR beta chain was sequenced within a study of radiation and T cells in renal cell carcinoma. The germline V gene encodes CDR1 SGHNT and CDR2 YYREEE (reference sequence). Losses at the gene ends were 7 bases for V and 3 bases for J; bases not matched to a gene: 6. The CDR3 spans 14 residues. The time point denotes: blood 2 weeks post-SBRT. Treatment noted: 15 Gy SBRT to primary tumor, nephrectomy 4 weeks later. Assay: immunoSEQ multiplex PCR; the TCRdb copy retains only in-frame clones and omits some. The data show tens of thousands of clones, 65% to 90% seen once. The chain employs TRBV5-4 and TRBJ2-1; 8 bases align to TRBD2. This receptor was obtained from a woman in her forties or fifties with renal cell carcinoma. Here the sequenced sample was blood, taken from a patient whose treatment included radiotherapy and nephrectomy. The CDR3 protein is CASEAGGGYNEQFF. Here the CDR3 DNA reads TGTGCCAGCGAGGCGGGAGGAGGCTACAATGAGCAGTTCTTC.